The entry below gives a single TCR beta chain sequence along with its context. Its target is not known. The germline gives CDR1 LGHNA, CDR2 YNFKEQ. The CDR3 runs 15 residues. V lost 4 bases to trimming and J lost 5 bases; unmatched junction nucleotides: 6. Libraries were prepared by immunoSEQ multiplex PCR; TCRdb keeps only in-frame clonotypes and omits some of them. The data show 35,000 to 50,000 clones, with roughly 83% seen just once and less than 3% held by the top ten. Indicated time point: week 23, last vaccination. A single vaccine dose contained 300 ug of mutant IDH1 20-mer peptide, and topical imiquimod was used with it. The sample is drawn from a study of a mutant IDH1 vaccine in newly diagnosed glioma. Looking at the study overall: Vaccinations were initiated 4-6 weeks following radiotherapy alone, or were given together with temozolomide cycles. Most had both radiotherapy and temozolomide beforehand; others had only one.

The source is a woman between 18 and 29 years old with glioma. Some clones in this sample may be carry-over from other donors' samples. The V gene is TRBV4-2, the J gene TRBJ2-7; 12 bases match TRBD2. The sample in question was PBMCs, obtained from a glioma patient whose treatment included an IDH1 peptide vaccine. The CDR3 nucleotides are TGTGCCAGCAGCCGCCAGACTAGCGGGAGCCACGAGCAGTACTTC. Translating gives CASSRQTSGSHEQYF.